Below, 24 T cell receptor beta chains from the same sample are listed, as sequenced in a study of human T cells and chemical hapten exposure. TCRdb itself ran the RACE reads through MiXCR, one entry per CDR3 protein. The table lists over 130,000 distinct CDR3 sequences, 10% to 15% of them singletons. Documented time point: patch test 2, 6 weeks after DPC sensitization. The treatment is: therapeutic diphenylcyclopropenone sensitization with weekly scalp DPC. This specimen was whole blood, taken in connection with sensitization to the hapten diphenylcyclopropenone (DPC). The receptors derive from a woman in her 50s with alopecia areata. Some clones in this sample may be carry-over from other donors' samples.

The chain carries TRBV14 and TRBJ2-3, with 11 bases lining up with TRBD2. The V gene's germline CDR1 is SGHDN and CDR2 FVKESK. The CDR3 is 18 amino acids. V dropped 1 base and J dropped 0; count of bases not matched to a gene: 6. The CDR3 protein is CASSQGLAGGTSTDTQYF. CDR3 sequence (DNA): TGTGCCAGCAGCCAAGGCCTAGCGGGAGGTACTAGCACAGATACGCAGTATTTT.

V and J are TRBV18 and TRBJ2-7; D is unresolved. CDR1 and CDR2 from the germline V gene are KGHSH and LQKENI. With 2 bases removed from V and 2 bases from J, the gap between germline ends came to 10 bases. The CDR3 is 14 residues long. CDR3 DNA sequence: TGTGCCAGCTCACCAATGGCACCTACCTACGAGCAGTACTTC. Amino acids: CASSPMAPTYEQYF.

This clonotype was observed many times. The genes are TRBV5-1 and TRBJ2-3; possible D gene TRBD2, 6 bases. The V end was cut by 5 bases, the J end by 1 base, with 20 bases between. Germline CDR1 SGHRS, CDR2 YFSETQ. The CDR3 is 17 residues long. The CDR3 is CASSVFGSGGGTDTQYF. The CDR3 DNA reads as TGCGCCAGCAGTGTGTTCGGGAGTGGAGGGGGCACAGATACGCAGTATTTT. The variable domain in full, with the rest retrieved from reference TRBV5-1 and TRBJ2-3, is KAGVTQTPRYLIKTRGQQVTLSCSPISGHRSVSWYQQTPGQGLQFLFEYFSETQRNKGNFPGRFSGRQFSNSRSEMNVSTLELGDSALYLCASSVFGSGGGTDTQYFGPGTRLTVL.

This clonotype has a handful of counts. One end of the junction does not line up with germline, which may come from a read error. The rearrangement joins TRBV12-3 or TRBV12-4 to TRBJ1-6; perhaps TRBD1 as D (5 bases). This CDR3 contains 14 residues. CDR3 sequence (DNA): TGCGCCAGCAGGGCCTTGGCCGAAAATTCACCCCTCCACTTT. This codes for CASRALAENSPLHF.

The chain recombines TRBV7-9 with TRBJ2-3, with TRBD2 matching 9 bases. From germline, CDR1 is SEHNR and CDR2 FQNEAQ (reference sequence). Losses at the gene ends were 5 bases for V and 5 bases for J; bases not matched to a gene: 2. This CDR3 spans 13 amino acids. CDR3 residues: CASSLTSGDTQYF. The CDR3 nucleotides are TGTGCCAGCAGCCTGACTAGCGGAGATACGCAGTATTTT. Looking up the rest from reference TRBV7-9 and TRBJ2-3 gives the full variable domain: DTGVSQNPRHKITKRGQNVTFRCDPISEHNRLYWYRQTLGQGPEFLTYFQNEAQLEKSRLLSDRFSAERPKGSFSTLEIQRTEQGDSAMYLCASSLTSGDTQYFGPGTRLTVL.

This clonotype came up a few times. The V gene is TRBV7-2, the J gene TRBJ2-7; 7 bases map to TRBD2. Unmatched junction bases numbered 13, after V lost 5 bases and J lost 6 bases. The CDR3 consists of 15 residues. Germline CDR1 and CDR2: SGHTA and FQGNSA. The CDR3 DNA sequence: TGTGCCAGCAGCGCATCTAGCGGACTCATTCCCGAGCAGTACTTC. Protein product: CASSASSGLIPEQYF.

On this clonotype: A read error may be the cause here, since a much bigger clone is one base away. The chain uses TRBV20-1 and TRBJ2-7, with 7 bases fitting TRBD2. This CDR3 is 14 amino acids long. With 3 bases clipped from V and 9 bases from J, the junction kept 14 bases outside the gene matches. From germline, CDR1 is DFQATT and CDR2 SNEGSKA (reference sequence). CDR3 in amino acids: CSASDGLVSSVQYF. The CDR3 DNA follows: TGCAGTGCTAGTGACGGACTAGTGAGTTCCGTGCAGTACTTC.

This clonotype was counted many times. The genes are TRBV7-2 and TRBJ2-7; TRBD2 matches 7 bases. J was trimmed by 1 base and V by 6 bases; bases with no gene match: 9. Per the germline V gene, CDR1 is SGHTA and CDR2 is FQGNSA. The CDR3 contains 15 residues. The CDR3 DNA reads TGTGCCAGCAGTAACCCGGGACTACTATCCTACGAGCAGTACTTC. It encodes CASSNPGLLSYEQYF.

The rearrangement uses TRBV12-3 or TRBV12-4 and TRBJ1-2; 9 bases match TRBD1. J lost 5 bases, V lost 2 bases, and 6 bases had no gene match. The CDR3 has 15 amino acids. The CDR3 reads CASSLKGTGTYGYTF. Written as DNA, the CDR3 is TGTGCCAGCAGTTTAAAGGGGACAGGGACTTATGGCTACACCTTC.

Only a few counts were recorded for this clonotype. The chain has TRBV19 and TRBJ2-5; 9 bases map to TRBD1. The germline CDR1 and CDR2 sequences are LNHDA and SQIVND (reference sequence). Losses at the gene ends were 6 bases for V and 4 bases for J; bases not matched to a gene: 6. There are 14 residues in the CDR3. CDR3 nucleotides: TGTGCCAGTAGCCTCGGGACAGGGCCAGAGACCCAGTACTTC. Its protein product is CASSLGTGPETQYF.

This clonotype was counted many times. The chain employs TRBV27 and TRBJ2-1, with 14 bases lining up with TRBD2. This CDR3 is built from 16 residues. J gave up 9 bases and V 6 bases, and 10 bases lay outside the gene matches. Per the germline V gene, CDR1 is MNHEY and CDR2 is SMNVEV (reference sequence). The CDR3 nucleotides read TGTGCCAGCAGACAACCGGGACTAGCGGGAGCGGTTGAGCAGTTCTTC. Translation: CASRQPGLAGAVEQFF.

The rearrangement uses TRBV5-1 and TRBJ2-1, with 13 bases identical to TRBD2. V shed 4 bases, J shed 1 base, and the junction held 14 bases outside the gene matches. Germline lookup yields CDR1 SGHRS and CDR2 YFSETQ. The CDR3 has 20 residues. CDR3 residues: CASSPARLAGGEGSYNEQFF. As DNA, the CDR3 is TGCGCCAGCAGCCCGGCACGACTAGCGGGAGGAGAAGGGTCCTACAATGAGCAGTTCTTC.

This clonotype has only a few counts. The gene calls are TRBV12-3 or TRBV12-4 and TRBJ2-5; D is perhaps TRBD1 (5 bases). V was shortened by 6 bases and J by 3 bases, with 8 bases between the two germline ends. The CDR3 loop spans 12 amino acids. The CDR3 coding sequence is TGTGCCAGCAGGACAGATAAAGAGACCCAGTACTTC. It specifies CASRTDKETQYF.

This clonotype was recorded many times. The V gene is TRBV27, the J gene TRBJ1-1; D is possibly TRBD1 (6 bases). Germline lookup yields CDR1 MNHEY and CDR2 SMNVEV (reference sequence). This CDR3 contains 14 residues. V was clipped by 2 bases and J by 4 bases, with 11 bases between them. The CDR3 reads CASSLRGRVTEAFF. As DNA, the CDR3 is TGTGCCAGCAGTTTAAGGGGGAGGGTCACTGAAGCTTTCTTT.

CDR3: CASSPGPTGTSTDTQYF. The CDR3 DNA reads TGTGCCAGCAGCCCGGGCCCGACAGGGACTAGCACAGATACGCAGTATTTT. The V call is TRBV12-3 or TRBV12-4, the J call TRBJ2-3; D is possibly TRBD1 (7 bases). Trimming removed 6 bases from V and 0 bases from J, with 19 bases in between. This CDR3 is built from 17 residues.

This clonotype was observed a handful of times. The chain uses TRBV28 and TRBJ2-4; 9 bases align to TRBD1. V lost 6 bases to trimming and J lost 8 bases; unmatched junction nucleotides: 14. Germline V CDR1 and CDR2: MDHEN, SYDVKM. The length of the CDR3 is 16 residues. In nucleotides, the CDR3 is TGTGCCAGCAGCGACCCGGACAGGGGATCCGGGGACATTCAGTACTTC. Protein sequence: CASSDPDRGSGDIQYF.

This clonotype turned up a few times. The chain links TRBV7-9 to TRBJ1-2; D is undetermined. Germline CDR1 reads SEHNR; CDR2 reads FQNEAQ (reference sequence). The CDR3 length is 15 residues. V dropped 1 base and J dropped 6 bases, with 15 bases sitting between them. The CDR3 nucleotides are TGTGCCAGCAGCTTAGGAGGCAGCAGCGGGGATGGCTACACCTTC. Translating gives CASSLGGSSGDGYTF.

The chain is built from TRBV20-1 and TRBJ1-1; 7 bases map to TRBD1. With 7 bases clipped from V and 1 base from J, the junction kept 9 bases outside the gene matches. The CDR3 covers 14 residues. Per the germline V gene, CDR1 is DFQATT and CDR2 is SNEGSKA (reference sequence). The CDR3, as DNA: TGCAGTGTTCCCGACAGGGCTGCGAACACTGAAGCTTTCTTT. Translation: CSVPDRAANTEAFF.

This sequence joins TRBV7-2 and TRBJ2-7; D not resolved. The CDR3 totals 16 residues. Germline CDR1 is SGHTA and CDR2 is FQGNSA. V was cut by 2 bases and J by 3 bases, with 17 bases left in between. The CDR3 spells CASSLSSSGRIYEQYF. The CDR3 DNA reads as TGTGCCAGCAGCTTAAGTAGTTCGGGTAGAATCTACGAGCAGTACTTC.

This chain links TRBV9 with TRBJ1-2, with a tentative D call TRBD1 (6 bases). This CDR3 has 16 amino acids. Germline V gene data show CDR1 as SGDLS and CDR2 as YYNGEE. Between the trimmed V and J ends, which lost 3 bases and 3 bases, there was a span of 18 bases. The CDR3 bases are TGTGCCAGCAGCGCGAGTACGCAGGGGCAGGACTATGGCTACACCTTC. It codes for CASSASTQGQDYGYTF.

The chain links TRBV4-1 to TRBJ1-3, with 9 positions matching TRBD1. V dropped 0 bases and J dropped 0; count of bases not matched to a gene: 12. The CDR3 has 20 residues. The germline V gene encodes CDR1 MGHRA and CDR2 YSYEKL. CDR3 in amino acids: CASSQERIRQGGNSGNTIYF. As DNA, the CDR3 is TGCGCCAGCAGCCAAGAAAGGATTCGACAGGGGGGAAACTCTGGAAACACCATATATTTT.

In its sample, this clonotype was seen a few times. This chain links TRBV29-1 with TRBJ1-2; 10 bases agree with TRBD1. CDR1 and CDR2 (germline): SQVTM, ANQGSEA. This CDR3 is built from 13 residues. The J segment lost 4 bases and the V segment lost 6 bases, leaving 5 bases of the junction unmatched. CDR3 sequence (DNA): TGCAGCGTCCGGGGACAGGGGTTCTATGGCTACACCTTC. This encodes CSVRGQGFYGYTF.

J is TRBJ2-5 and V is TRBV29-1; D unclear. V was trimmed by 5 bases and J by 2 bases, leaving 9 bases between them. The CDR3 sequence is 12 residues long. The germline CDR1 and CDR2 sequences are SQVTM and ANQGSEA. CDR3 coding DNA: TGCAGCGTTAACGACGGACAAGAGACCCAGTACTTC. Encoded protein: CSVNDGQETQYF.

This clonotype was seen ten or more times. The CDR3 DNA follows: TGTGCCAGCAGCTTCTCTAGCGGGAAAATAGTAGGCTACAATGAGCAGTTCTTC. It codes for CASSFSSGKIVGYNEQFF. The V gene is TRBV5-6, the J gene TRBJ2-1; 9 nucleotides match TRBD2. CDR1 is SGHDT and CDR2 is YYEEEE in the germline V gene. V gave up 2 bases and J gave up 3 bases; unmatched junction bases: 12. This CDR3 has 18 residues.